The present entry profiles one T cell receptor (beta chain) with its context. These data belong to a study of blood T cell repertoires in COVID-19. On the study more broadly: Sample material is recorded as cDNA or gDNA derived from T cells, B-cell-depleted T cells, or PBMCs.

Germline V gene data show CDR1 as SGHNT and CDR2 as YENEEA. Trimming cost V 1 base and J 10 bases; bases outside gene matches: 2. This CDR3 contains 14 residues. This table comes from immunoSEQ multiplex PCR, and its TCRdb copy is limited to in-frame clones, with some not included. The sample yields more than 200,000 clones, roughly 88% seen once. The J gene is TRBJ1-4, the V gene TRBV11-3, with 11 bases fitting TRBD1. The origin of this receptor is a woman in her thirties or forties who had recovered from COVID-19. Sequenced: peripheral blood. The CDR3 loop reads CASSLAGTGGKLFF. The CDR3 DNA reads as TGTGCCAGCAGCTTAGCCGGGACAGGGGGAAAACTGTTTTTT.